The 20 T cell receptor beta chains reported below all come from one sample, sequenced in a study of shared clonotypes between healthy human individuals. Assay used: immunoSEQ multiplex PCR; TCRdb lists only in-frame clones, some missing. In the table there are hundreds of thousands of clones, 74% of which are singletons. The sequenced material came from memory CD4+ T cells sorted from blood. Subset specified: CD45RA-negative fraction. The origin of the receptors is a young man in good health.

For the CDR3, the DNA is TGTGCCTGGAGCGCCATTGGCGGAGTGGGGTATTTT. As protein: CAWSAIGGVGYF. The chain joins TRBV30 to TRBJ2-3; no firm D call. The ends were cut back, 3 bases at V and 14 bases at J, with 18 bases in the middle. The CDR3 has 12 amino acids. Looked up from germline, CDR1 is GTSNPN and CDR2 is SVGIG (reference sequence).

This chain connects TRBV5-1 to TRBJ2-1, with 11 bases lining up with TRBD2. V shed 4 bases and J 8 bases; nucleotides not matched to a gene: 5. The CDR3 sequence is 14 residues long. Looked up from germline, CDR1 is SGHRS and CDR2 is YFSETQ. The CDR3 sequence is CASSVTSGSDEQFF. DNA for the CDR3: TGCGCCAGCAGCGTTACTAGCGGGAGCGATGAGCAGTTCTTC. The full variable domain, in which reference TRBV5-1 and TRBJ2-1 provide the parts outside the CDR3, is KAGVTQTPRYLIKTRGQQVTLSCSPISGHRSVSWYQQTPGQGLQFLFEYFSETQRNKGNFPGRFSGRQFSNSRSEMNVSTLELGDSALYLCASSVTSGSDEQFFGPGTRLTVL.

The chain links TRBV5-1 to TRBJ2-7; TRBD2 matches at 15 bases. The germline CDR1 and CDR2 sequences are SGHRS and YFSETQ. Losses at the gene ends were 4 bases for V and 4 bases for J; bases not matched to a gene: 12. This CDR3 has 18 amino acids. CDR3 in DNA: TGCGCCAGCAGCCTTAGGACTAGCGGGAGGGCCAGAGTATACGAGCAGTACTTC. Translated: CASSLRTSGRARVYEQYF.

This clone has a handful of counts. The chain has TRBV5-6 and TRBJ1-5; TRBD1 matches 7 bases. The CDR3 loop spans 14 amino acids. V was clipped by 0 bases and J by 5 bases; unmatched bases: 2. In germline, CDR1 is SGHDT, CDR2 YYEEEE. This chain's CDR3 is CASSLGDRDQPQHF. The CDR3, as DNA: TGTGCCAGCAGCTTGGGGGACAGAGATCAGCCCCAGCATTTT.

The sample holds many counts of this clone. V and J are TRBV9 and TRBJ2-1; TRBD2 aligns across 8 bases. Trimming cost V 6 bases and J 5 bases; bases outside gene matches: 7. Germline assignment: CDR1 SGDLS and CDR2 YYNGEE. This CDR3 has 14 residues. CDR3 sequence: CASNPGLVDNEQFF. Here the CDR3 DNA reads TGTGCCAGCAACCCGGGACTAGTAGACAATGAGCAGTTCTTC.

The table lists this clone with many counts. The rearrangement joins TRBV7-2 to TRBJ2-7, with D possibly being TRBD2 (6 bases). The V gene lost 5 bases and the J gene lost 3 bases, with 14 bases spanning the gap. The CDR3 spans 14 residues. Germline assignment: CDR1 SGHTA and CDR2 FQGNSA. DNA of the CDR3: TGTGCCAGCAGCCGGGACTCCCTGAGCTACGAGCAGTACTTC. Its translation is CASSRDSLSYEQYF. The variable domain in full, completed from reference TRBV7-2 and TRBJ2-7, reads GAGVSQSPSNKVTEKGKDVELRCDPISGHTALYWYRQSLGQGLEFLIYFQGNSAPDKSGLPSDRFSAERTGGSVSTLTIQRTQQEDSAVYLCASSRDSLSYEQYFGPGTRLTVT.

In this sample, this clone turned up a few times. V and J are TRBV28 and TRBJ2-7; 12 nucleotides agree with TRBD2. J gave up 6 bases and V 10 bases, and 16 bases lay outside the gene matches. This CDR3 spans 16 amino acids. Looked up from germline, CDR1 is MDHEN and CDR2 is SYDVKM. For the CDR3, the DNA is TGTGCCACCAAGCTCGGACTAGCGGGAAGGGGGGTCGAGCAGTACTTC. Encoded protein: CATKLGLAGRGVEQYF.

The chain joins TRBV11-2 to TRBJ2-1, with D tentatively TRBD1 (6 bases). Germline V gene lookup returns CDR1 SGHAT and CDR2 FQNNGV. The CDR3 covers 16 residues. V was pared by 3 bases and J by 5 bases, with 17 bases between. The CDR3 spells CASSLGHQYPNNEQFF. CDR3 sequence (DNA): TGTGCCAGCAGCTTGGGACACCAATACCCCAACAATGAGCAGTTCTTC. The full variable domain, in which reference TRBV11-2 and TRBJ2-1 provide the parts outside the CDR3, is EAGVAQSPRYKIIEKRQSVAFWCNPISGHATLYWYQQILGQGPKLLIQFQNNGVVDDSQLPKDRFSAERLKGVDSTLKIQPAKLEDSAVYLCASSLGHQYPNNEQFFGPGTRLTVL.

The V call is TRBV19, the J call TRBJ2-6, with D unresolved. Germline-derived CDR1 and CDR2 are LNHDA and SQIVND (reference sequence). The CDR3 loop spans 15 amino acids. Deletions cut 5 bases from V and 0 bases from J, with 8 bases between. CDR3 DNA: TGTGCCAGTAGTGGAATAAGCTCTGGGGCCAACGTCCTGACTTTC. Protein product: CASSGISSGANVLTF.

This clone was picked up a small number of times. The CDR3 region is CAIRASGGRDTQYF. The CDR3 DNA reads TGTGCCATCAGGGCAAGCGGGGGGCGGGATACGCAGTATTTT. The chain recombines TRBV10-3 with TRBJ2-3; 9 nucleotides agree with TRBD2. CDR1 and CDR2 from the germline V gene are ENHRY and SYGVKD. V dropped 6 bases and J dropped 6; count of bases not matched to a gene: 7. This CDR3 contains 14 residues.

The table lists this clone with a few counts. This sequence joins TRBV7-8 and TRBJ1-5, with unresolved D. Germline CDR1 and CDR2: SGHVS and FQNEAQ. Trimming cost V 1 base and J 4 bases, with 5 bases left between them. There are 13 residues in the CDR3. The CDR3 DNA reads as TGTGCCAGCAGCTTAGGCAAGAATCAGCCCCAGCATTTT. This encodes CASSLGKNQPQHF.

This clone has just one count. The CDR3 here is CASSAGGNYNEQFF. In DNA form, the CDR3 reads TGTGCCAGCAGTGCCGGAGGGAACTACAATGAGCAGTTCTTC. The rearrangement uses TRBV25-1 and TRBJ2-1; perhaps TRBD2 as D (6 bases). CDR3 length: 14 amino acids. Germline V gene data show CDR1 as MGHDK and CDR2 as SYGVNS. The V gene lost 4 bases and the J gene lost 3 bases, with 10 bases spanning the gap. Based on the CDR3 plus reference TRBV25-1 and TRBJ2-1, the full variable domain is EADIYQTPRYLVIGTGKKITLECSQTMGHDKMYWYQQDPGMELHLIHYSYGVNSTEKGDLSSESTVSRIRTEHFPLTLESARPSHTSQYLCASSAGGNYNEQFFGPGTRLTVL.

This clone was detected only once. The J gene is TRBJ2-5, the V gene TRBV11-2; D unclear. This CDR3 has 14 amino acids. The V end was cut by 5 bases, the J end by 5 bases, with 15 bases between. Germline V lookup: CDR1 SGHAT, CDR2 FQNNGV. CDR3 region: CASSLVSVAETQYF. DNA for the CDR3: TGTGCCAGCAGCCTCGTCAGTGTTGCGGAGACCCAGTACTTC. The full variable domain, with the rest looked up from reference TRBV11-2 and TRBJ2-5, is EAGVAQSPRYKIIEKRQSVAFWCNPISGHATLYWYQQILGQGPKLLIQFQNNGVVDDSQLPKDRFSAERLKGVDSTLKIQPAKLEDSAVYLCASSLVSVAETQYFGPGTRLLVL.

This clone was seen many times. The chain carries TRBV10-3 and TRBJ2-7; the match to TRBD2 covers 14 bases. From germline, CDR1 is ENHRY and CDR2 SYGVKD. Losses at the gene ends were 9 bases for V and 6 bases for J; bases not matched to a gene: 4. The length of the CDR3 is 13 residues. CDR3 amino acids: CAITGTSGGEQYF. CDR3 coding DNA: TGTGCCATTACCGGGACTAGCGGGGGCGAGCAGTACTTC.

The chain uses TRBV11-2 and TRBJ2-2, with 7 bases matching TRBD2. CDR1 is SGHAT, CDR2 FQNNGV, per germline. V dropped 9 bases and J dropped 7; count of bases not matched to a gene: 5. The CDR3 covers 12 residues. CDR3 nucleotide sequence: TGTGCCAGTGCACTAGCGAACGGGGAGCTGTTTTTT. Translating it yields CASALANGELFF. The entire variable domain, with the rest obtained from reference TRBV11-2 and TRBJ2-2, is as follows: EAGVAQSPRYKIIEKRQSVAFWCNPISGHATLYWYQQILGQGPKLLIQFQNNGVVDDSQLPKDRFSAERLKGVDSTLKIQPAKLEDSAVYLCASALANGELFFGEGSRLTVL.

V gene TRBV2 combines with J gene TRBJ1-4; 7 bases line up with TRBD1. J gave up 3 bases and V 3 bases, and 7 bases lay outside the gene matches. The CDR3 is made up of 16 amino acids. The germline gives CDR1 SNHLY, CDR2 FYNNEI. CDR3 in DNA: TGTGCCAGCAGTGAGATACAGGGGTTAGCTAATGAAAAACTGTTTTTT. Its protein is CASSEIQGLANEKLFF. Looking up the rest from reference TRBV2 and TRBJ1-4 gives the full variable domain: EPEVTQTPSHQVTQMGQEVILRCVPISNHLYFYWYRQILGQKVEFLVSFYNNEISEKSEIFDDQFSVERPDGSNFTLKIRSTKLEDSAMYFCASSEIQGLANEKLFFGSGTQLSVL.

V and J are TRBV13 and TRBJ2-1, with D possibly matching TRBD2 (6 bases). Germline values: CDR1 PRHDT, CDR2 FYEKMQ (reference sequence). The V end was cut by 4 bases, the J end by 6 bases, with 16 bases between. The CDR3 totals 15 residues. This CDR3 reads CASSSRGRTGNEQFF. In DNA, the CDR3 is TGTGCCAGCAGCTCGCGGGGCAGAACGGGCAATGAGCAGTTCTTC.

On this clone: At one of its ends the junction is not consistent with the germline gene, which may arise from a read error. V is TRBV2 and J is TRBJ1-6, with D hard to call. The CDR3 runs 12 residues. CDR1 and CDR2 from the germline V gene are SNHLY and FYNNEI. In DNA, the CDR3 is TGTGCCAGCAGTGAACCCCATTCGCCCCTCCACTTT. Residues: CASSEPHSPLHF.

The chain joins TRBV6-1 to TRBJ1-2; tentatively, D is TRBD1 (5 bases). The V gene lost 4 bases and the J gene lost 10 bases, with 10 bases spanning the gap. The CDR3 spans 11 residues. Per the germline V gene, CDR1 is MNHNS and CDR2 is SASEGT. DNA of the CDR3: TGTGCCAGCAGTGTAGTCAGGGTCTACACCTTC. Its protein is CASSVVRVYTF.

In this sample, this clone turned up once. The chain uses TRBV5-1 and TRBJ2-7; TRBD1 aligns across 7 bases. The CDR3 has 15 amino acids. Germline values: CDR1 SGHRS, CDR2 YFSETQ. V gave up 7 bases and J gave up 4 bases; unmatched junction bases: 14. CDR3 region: CASQDPGQSDYEQYF. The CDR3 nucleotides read TGCGCCAGCCAAGATCCGGGACAGAGCGATTACGAGCAGTACTTC. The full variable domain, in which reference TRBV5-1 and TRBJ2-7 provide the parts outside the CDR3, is KAGVTQTPRYLIKTRGQQVTLSCSPISGHRSVSWYQQTPGQGLQFLFEYFSETQRNKGNFPGRFSGRQFSNSRSEMNVSTLELGDSALYLCASQDPGQSDYEQYFGPGTRLTVT.